The clone carrying this T cell receptor beta chain was found many times. Its antigen is undetermined. TCR beta CDR3 sequences were amplified from RNA transcripts. Initially, a first-round RT-PCR of the TCR CDR3 employed the HTBI primer set. MiXCR, run by TCRdb on the multiplex PCR reads, gives a single entry per CDR3 protein. The table lists hundreds of thousands of distinct CDR3 sequences, roughly 19% of them singletons. This CDR3 has 15 amino acids. Trimming cost V 0 bases and J 7 bases; bases outside gene matches: 6. Germline V CDR1 and CDR2: SGHAT, FQDESV (reference sequence). Each person with ophthalmopathy scored at least 3 on the Clinical Activity Score, reached NOSPECS grade 4 or higher, and had been ill under 3 months. Fresh 10 ml peripheral blood yielded PBMCs. The source of the sample is a study of T cells in Graves' hyperthyroidism and ophthalmopathy. Regarding the study as a whole: Most thyroid-expanded clonotypes above 0.001 were also found in blood.

The source of this sequence is a man aged 50 to 59 with Graves' ophthalmopathy. Source material: blood. The chain combines TRBV11-1 with TRBJ2-7; 10 bases match TRBD2. CDR3 DNA: TGTGCCAGCAGCTTAGCGCTAACTAGCGGGGCTGAGCAGTACTTC. It yields the protein CASSLALTSGAEQYF.